This T cell receptor beta chain originates from a study of identical twins. The junction had 10 bases not matched to a gene; V was cut back by 5 bases and J by 5 bases. This CDR3 has 16 residues. Germline CDR1 and CDR2: MDHEN and SYDVKM. This clonotype has at least ten counts. One entry per CDR3 protein results from TCRdb running MiXCR on the 5' RACE reads. The sample lists some 270,000 distinct CDR3 sequences; about 8% were seen once. These data are also associated with another study on yellow fever vaccine responses in identical twins.

Sequencing used CD8+ T cells sorted from blood. The V call is TRBV28, the J call TRBJ2-1, with 9 positions matching TRBD2. This TCR came from a young woman in good health. This chain's CDR3 is CASSPSERGANNEQFF. CDR3 sequence (DNA): TGTGCCAGCAGTCCCTCGGAGCGGGGGGCCAACAATGAGCAGTTCTTC.